These 27 T cell receptor beta chains were sequenced from one sample in a study of graft-versus-host responses after intestinal transplantation. Assay: immunoSEQ multiplex PCR; the TCRdb copy retains only in-frame clones and omits some. The repertoire holds tens of thousands of clones, more than 80% seen once, with approximately 2.2% in the top ten. The specimen was PBMCs, collected about 330 days after intestinal transplant. These receptors all come from a human patient who received an intestinal transplant, so some T cells may come from the graft donor.

This chain uses TRBV5-1 with TRBJ2-7, with 7 bases identical to TRBD1. The CDR3 spans 15 residues. Germline CDR1 and CDR2: SGHRS and YFSETQ. V was clipped by 2 bases and J by 5 bases; unmatched bases: 10. The CDR3 DNA sequence: TGCGCCAGCAGCTTTATCATGACAGGGACGAACGAGCAGTACTTC. Protein sequence: CASSFIMTGTNEQYF.

This chain joins TRBV5-1 and TRBJ2-3, with a tentative D call TRBD2 (5 bases). Germline V CDR1 and CDR2: SGHRS, YFSETQ. This CDR3 contains 14 residues. Trimming removed 0 bases at V and 1 base at J, with 6 bases between. The CDR3 sequence is CASSLEAGTDTQYF. The CDR3 bases are TGCGCCAGCAGCTTGGAAGCGGGCACAGATACGCAGTATTTT.

The V gene is TRBV2, the J gene TRBJ2-1, with D perhaps TRBD1 (6 bases). This CDR3 contains 16 residues. Trimming stripped 8 bases from V and 2 bases from J, with 19 bases between. CDR1 and CDR2 (germline): SNHLY, FYNNEI. In DNA, the CDR3 is TGTGCCAGCGGCGCTAGTAGGACAGCGACCTACAATGAGCAGTTCTTC. Translated: CASGASRTATYNEQFF. Using reference TRBV2 and TRBJ2-1 for the parts outside the CDR3, the full variable domain is EPEVTQTPSHQVTQMGQEVILRCVPISNHLYFYWYRQILGQKVEFLVSFYNNEISEKSEIFDDQFSVERPDGSNFTLKIRSTKLEDSAMYFCASGASRTATYNEQFFGPGTRLTVL.

The rearrangement joins TRBV5-1 to TRBJ2-5; D possibly corresponds to TRBD1 (5 bases). The CDR3 has 15 residues. V lost 4 bases, J lost 4 bases, and 17 bases lay in between. Germline loops: CDR1 SGHRS, CDR2 YFSETQ. The CDR3 reads CASSMDTSTGETQYF. The CDR3 DNA follows: TGCGCCAGCAGCATGGACACCTCGACGGGAGAGACCCAGTACTTC.

As regards this clone: The sample holds other DNA sequences that translate to the same CDR3. V gene TRBV11-2 combines with J gene TRBJ2-3, with 9 bases identical to TRBD1. The CDR3 sequence is 16 residues long. Losses at the gene ends were 5 bases for V and 2 bases for J; bases not matched to a gene: 8. Germline CDR1 SGHAT, CDR2 FQNNGV. This CDR3 is CASSAGTGIITDTQYF. DNA for the CDR3: TGTGCCAGCAGCGCCGGGACAGGGATTATCACAGATACGCAGTATTTT.

In nucleotides, the CDR3 is TGTGCCAGCAGCTTTGGGGGGGAGCAGTTCTTC. Its translation: CASSFGGEQFF. The chain couples TRBV13 to TRBJ2-1; the D gene is possibly TRBD2 (6 bases). V lost 3 bases and J 10 bases, leaving 7 bases between the germline ends. CDR3 size: 11 residues. Germline-derived CDR1 and CDR2 are PRHDT and FYEKMQ (reference sequence). Full variable domain (missing parts from reference TRBV13 and TRBJ2-1): AAGVIQSPRHLIKEKRETATLKCYPIPRHDTVYWYQQGPGQDPQFLISFYEKMQSDKGSIPDRFSAQQFSDYHSELNMSSLELGDSALYFCASSFGGEQFFGPGTRLTVL.

The chain is built from TRBV2 and TRBJ2-7; TRBD2 aligns across 7 bases. V lost 8 bases to trimming and J lost 7 bases; unmatched junction nucleotides: 2. The CDR3 runs 10 residues. Germline CDR1 reads SNHLY; CDR2 reads FYNNEI. The CDR3 loop reads CASGGVEQYF. As DNA, the CDR3 is TGTGCCAGCGGGGGGGTGGAGCAGTACTTC.

CDR3 loop: CASSLGGINEQFF. The CDR3 nucleotides read TGTGCCAGCAGTTTAGGGGGGATCAATGAGCAGTTCTTC. The chain carries TRBV28 and TRBJ2-1; possible D gene TRBD2, 6 bases. Trimming removed 2 bases from V and 6 bases from J, with 8 bases in between. Germline V gene sequence: CDR1 MDHEN, CDR2 SYDVKM. The CDR3 is 13 residues long.

This clone was picked up one time. This rearrangement joins TRBV5-1 to TRBJ1-4; possibly TRBD1 for D (5 bases). Germline V gene lookup returns CDR1 SGHRS and CDR2 YFSETQ. V shed 1 base and J shed 8 bases, with 12 bases lying between them. The CDR3 is made up of 14 amino acids. This CDR3 is CASSLQRGEEKLFF. The CDR3 DNA reads TGCGCCAGCAGCTTGCAGAGGGGAGAGGAAAAACTGTTTTTT.

The V call is TRBV11-3, the J call TRBJ2-2; 10 positions agree with TRBD2. With V trimmed by 8 bases and J by 5 bases, 17 bases remained unmatched. CDR3 length: 18 amino acids. Germline V gene data show CDR1 as SGHNT and CDR2 as YENEEA. The CDR3 nucleotides are TGTGCCAGCCTGCCCCTCACCGGGACTAGCGTGACAACCGGGGAGCTGTTTTTT. Amino acids: CASLPLTGTSVTTGELFF.

The gene calls are TRBV29-1 and TRBJ2-3; D is unresolved. The CDR3 length is 12 residues. Deletions cut 3 bases from V and 0 bases from J, with 4 bases between. In germline, CDR1 is SQVTM, CDR2 ANQGSEA. CDR3 bases: TGCAGCGTTGAGGGCAGCACAGATACGCAGTATTTT. Encoded protein: CSVEGSTDTQYF.

The chain carries TRBV6-5 and TRBJ1-3; the D is unclear. This CDR3 region has 14 residues. V lost 2 bases to trimming and J lost 0 bases, with 5 bases between them. Germline loops: CDR1 MNHEY, CDR2 SVGAGI. CDR3 in amino acids: CASSYDNSGNTIYF. CDR3 coding DNA: TGTGCCAGCAGTTACGACAACTCTGGAAACACCATATATTTT.

V gene TRBV19 combines with J gene TRBJ1-2, with D perhaps matching TRBD1 (6 bases). Germline assignment: CDR1 LNHDA and CDR2 SQIVND (reference sequence). The ends were cut back, 3 bases at V and 3 bases at J, with 11 bases in the middle. This CDR3 is built from 14 residues. In nucleotides, the CDR3 is TGTGCCAGTAGTATGACGGGGGCTGACTATGGCTACACCTTC. Protein: CASSMTGADYGYTF.

In the case of this clone: Distinct nucleotide sequences in the sample also encode this CDR3. The rearrangement joins TRBV2 to TRBJ2-5; D is undetermined. Between the trimmed V and J ends, which lost 3 bases and 5 bases, there was a span of 4 bases. The CDR3 is 11 residues long. Germline lookup yields CDR1 SNHLY and CDR2 FYNNEI. This CDR3 is CASSEEETQYF. DNA of the CDR3: TGTGCCAGCAGTGAGGAGGAGACCCAGTACTTC. The variable domain in full, with the rest retrieved from reference TRBV2 and TRBJ2-5, is EPEVTQTPSHQVTQMGQEVILRCVPISNHLYFYWYRQILGQKVEFLVSFYNNEISEKSEIFDDQFSVERPDGSNFTLKIRSTKLEDSAMYFCASSEEETQYFGPGTRLLVL.

The V call is TRBV4-1, the J call TRBJ1-2, with D uncertain. Trimming cost V 3 bases and J 4 bases, with 15 bases left between them. This CDR3 has 15 amino acids. Germline CDR1 MGHRA, CDR2 YSYEKL. The CDR3 region is CASSHPAPDVYGYTF. DNA of the CDR3: TGCGCCAGCAGCCATCCCGCGCCGGACGTCTATGGCTACACCTTC.

This clone came up a few times. The chain employs TRBV6-5 and TRBJ2-5; TRBD1 matches 7 bases. Germline V gene sequence: CDR1 MNHEY, CDR2 SVGAGI. V shed 2 bases, J shed 2 bases, and the junction held 5 bases outside the gene matches. The length of the CDR3 is 15 residues. Here the CDR3 reads CASSYRGGGQETQYF. The CDR3 DNA sequence: TGTGCCAGCAGTTACAGAGGGGGCGGACAAGAGACCCAGTACTTC.

The chain employs TRBV29-1 and TRBJ1-2, with 9 bases lining up with TRBD1. The CDR3 consists of 17 residues. V gave up 2 bases and J gave up 4 bases; unmatched junction bases: 14. CDR1 is SQVTM and CDR2 is ANQGSEA in the germline V gene. CDR3 nucleotides: TGCAGCGTTGAAATAGGGACAGGGTCGTCATTTGTCTATGGCTACACCTTC. Amino acid sequence: CSVEIGTGSSFVYGYTF.

The V call is TRBV6-5, the J call TRBJ2-2; D tentatively reads TRBD1 or TRBD2 (5 bases each). Germline-derived CDR1 and CDR2 are MNHEY and SVGAGI. The CDR3 covers 16 residues. Trimming took off 2 bases at V and 0 bases at J, with 10 bases between the two ends. CDR3 region: CASSYGWGPNTGELFF. The CDR3 bases are TGTGCCAGCAGTTACGGTTGGGGACCGAACACCGGGGAGCTGTTTTTT.

V is TRBV11-2 and J is TRBJ2-2; a weak D match, TRBD2 (6 bases). Trimming pared 3 bases from V and 0 bases from J, leaving 17 bases between. The CDR3 loop spans 18 amino acids. Germline V gives CDR1 SGHAT, CDR2 FQNNGV. In DNA, the CDR3 is TGTGCCAGCAGCTTTACAATCCCCGGGACTTCGAACACCGGGGAGCTGTTTTTT. Protein sequence: CASSFTIPGTSNTGELFF.

Written as DNA, the CDR3 is TGTGCCAGCTCACCGGCCGTCGCGGGAGGGCCCTCGTCTATATACGAGCAGTACTTC. Residues: CASSPAVAGGPSSIYEQYF. V and J are TRBV18 and TRBJ2-7; TRBD2 aligns across 9 bases. The CDR3 has 19 residues. CDR1 KGHSH and CDR2 LQKENI come from the germline V gene. The junction had 19 bases not matched to a gene; V was cut back by 3 bases and J by 4 bases. The whole variable domain, filled in from reference TRBV18 and TRBJ2-7, reads NAGVMQNPRHLVRRRGQEARLRCSPMKGHSHVYWYRQLPEEGLKFMVYLQKENIIDESGMPKERFSAEFPKEGPSILRIQQVVRGDSAAYFCASSPAVAGGPSSIYEQYFGPGTRLTVT.

This clone was counted only a few times. The gene calls are TRBV9 and TRBJ1-2; TRBD1 agrees at 7 bases. Germline V gene sequence: CDR1 SGDLS, CDR2 YYNGEE. Germline trimming cut 0 bases from V and 3 bases from J; bases unmatched to any gene: 5. The CDR3 has 15 amino acids. As DNA, the CDR3 is TGTGCCAGCAGCGTAGCTTCAGGGGGTTACTATGGCTACACCTTC. Amino acid sequence: CASSVASGGYYGYTF.

V usage is TRBV18 and J usage is TRBJ1-6; unclear D gene. The CDR3 loop spans 16 amino acids. Germline loops: CDR1 KGHSH, CDR2 LQKENI. V was trimmed by 1 base and J by 5 bases, leaving 12 bases between them. In DNA form, the CDR3 reads TGTGCCAGCTCACCACTCCCGCGGGGTCATAATTCACCCCTCCACTTT. Protein: CASSPLPRGHNSPLHF.

DNA for the CDR3: TGTGCCACCAGCAGAGTGGCCGGTGGAGGGCCTGCCTATGGCTACACCTTC. Protein: CATSRVAGGGPAYGYTF. The chain has TRBV15 and TRBJ1-2, with D uncertain. The length of the CDR3 is 17 residues. Germline assignment: CDR1 LNHNV and CDR2 YYDKDF (reference sequence). V lost 1 base to trimming and J lost 4 bases, with 19 bases between them.

The chain carries TRBV28 and TRBJ1-1, with D tentatively TRBD1 (6 bases). The CDR3 sequence is 16 residues long. Germline V gene sequence: CDR1 MDHEN, CDR2 SYDVKM. Trimming pared 4 bases from V and 1 base from J, leaving 16 bases between. The CDR3 bases are TGTGCCAGCAGTTCAGGGGTCTTGGGGAAGAACACTGAAGCTTTCTTT. It translates to CASSSGVLGKNTEAFF.

The chain is built from TRBV2 and TRBJ2-2, with D possibly being TRBD1 (5 bases). Germline CDR1 and CDR2: SNHLY and FYNNEI. Deletions cut 7 bases from V and 0 bases from J, with 12 bases between. The CDR3 loop spans 15 amino acids. CDR3 region: CASKVTTANTGELFF. CDR3 nucleotide sequence: TGTGCCAGCAAAGTAACGACAGCGAACACCGGGGAGCTGTTTTTT.

This chain connects TRBV7-6 to TRBJ2-7; the match to TRBD2 covers 13 bases. The germline CDR1 and CDR2 sequences are SGHVS and FNYEAQ. The length of the CDR3 is 18 residues. V shed 5 bases and J 7 bases; nucleotides not matched to a gene: 17. Here the CDR3 DNA reads TGTGCCAGCAGCGAAACGCCGGGACTAGCGGGGCTAGGTAATGAGCAGTACTTC. Its protein is CASSETPGLAGLGNEQYF.

On this clone: One end of the junction varies from germline; a read error may be responsible. This specimen includes other DNA sequences encoding the same CDR3. The V call is TRBV18, the J call TRBJ2-3, with 9 bases fitting TRBD2. Per germline, CDR1 KGHSH and CDR2 LQKENI. CDR3 length: 16 residues. The CDR3 sequence is CASSPFQGTSTDTQYF. Written as DNA, the CDR3 is TGTGCCAGCTCACCTTTTCAGGGGACTAGCACGGATACGCAGTATTTT.